This TCR beta chain is drawn from a study of blood T cell repertoires in COVID-19. This clone was counted a few times. The CDR3 has 15 residues. The V and J ends lost 5 bases and 4 bases, in that order; junction bases with no gene match: 6. Germline CDR1 and CDR2: LGHDT and YNNKEL (reference sequence). Authors' methods: The authors estimated nucleated cell counts from reference gene primer amplification. This table comes from immunoSEQ multiplex PCR, and its TCRdb copy is limited to in-frame clones, with some not included. D and trimming come from the DNA, and the V and J calls and clone size come from that table. This table holds about 140,000 clones, about 86% found once.

The TCR was taken from an older woman with acute or convalescent COVID-19. The gene calls are TRBV3-1 (or the pseudogene TRBV3-2) and TRBJ2-2; TRBD2 agrees at 8 bases. Sequenced: peripheral blood. Here the CDR3 reads CASSKGLVSTGELFF. Written as DNA, the CDR3 is TGTGCCAGCAGCAAGGGACTAGTGTCCACCGGGGAGCTGTTTTTT.